The rows below give T cell receptor beta chains drawn from one sample of a study of blood T cells in healthy people across ages. Each CDR3 protein gets one entry after TCRdb re-called the 5' RACE reads with MiXCR. The data contain around 1,800,000 distinct CDR3 sequences, 39% of them singletons. Sequencing used blood. These receptors were taken from a human donor in good health. Each CDR3 is given with its conserved first and last residue. Fields, in order: J gene, V gene, clone size, D gene, CDR3 DNA, CDR3 protein. D genes are given only for firm matches. Where a row states a size, it is once, few, many or the class of an expanded clone; other rows omit it.

J: TRBJ2-1; V: TRBV7-2; size: few; D: TRBD2; DNA: TGTGCCAGCAGCTTAGGTGGGCGGGGGGGCTCCGATGAGCAGTTCTTC; CDR3: CASSLGGRGGSDEQFF
J: TRBJ1-2; V: TRBV28; size: NA; D: NA; DNA: TGTGCCAGCAGTTTGGGGCCCCCCGGAGTCAACTATGGCTACACCTTC; CDR3: CASSLGPPGVNYGYTF
J: TRBJ1-2; V: TRBV15; size: few; D: NA; DNA: TGTGCCACCAGCAGAGAGGTGAACTATGGCTACACCTTC; CDR3: CATSREVNYGYTF
J: TRBJ2-4; V: TRBV29-1; size: many; D: NA; DNA: TGCAGCGCCAGCATTTCGGGGAACAAAAACATTCAGTACTTC; CDR3: CSASISGNKNIQYF
J: TRBJ2-4; V: TRBV4-3; size: NA; D: NA; DNA: TGCGCCAGCGGCCGTAACTTTGGGGTAGCCAAAAACATTCAGTACTTC; CDR3: CASGRNFGVAKNIQYF
J: TRBJ2-1; V: TRBV7-9; size: few; D: NA; DNA: TGTGCCAGCAGACACAAAAGCCTGGATCTCTCGGGTGAGCAGTTCTTC; CDR3: CASRHKSLDLSGEQFF
J: TRBJ1-5; V: TRBV7-2; size: NA; D: NA; DNA: TGTGCCAGCAGCTTATTGGGAACGGGTCAGCCCCAGCATTTT; CDR3: CASSLLGTGQPQHF
J: TRBJ2-1; V: TRBV10-3; size: NA; D: NA; DNA: TGTGCCATCAGTGATTCGAGGGGTCCCTACAATGAGCAGTTCTTC; CDR3: CAISDSRGPYNEQFF
J: TRBJ1-4; V: TRBV20-1; size: NA; D: NA; DNA: TGCAGTGCTCTTAGACCCGGAGATGAAAAACTGTTTTTT; CDR3: CSALRPGDEKLFF
J: TRBJ2-7; V: TRBV28; size: few; D: TRBD2; DNA: TGTGCCAGCAGTCCCAGCGGGGGACTTCTCTACGAGCAGTACTTC; CDR3: CASSPSGGLLYEQYF
J: TRBJ2-5; V: TRBV5-1; size: few; D: TRBD2; DNA: TGCGCCAGCAGCCGGGGACTAGACCCGCAAGAGACCCAGTACTTC; CDR3: CASSRGLDPQETQYF
J: TRBJ1-4; V: TRBV6-6; size: few; D: NA; DNA: TGTGCCAGCAGTTACCCGGCAGGGTCGGTCGAAAAACTGTTTTTT; CDR3: CASSYPAGSVEKLFF
J: TRBJ1-4; V: TRBV7-2; size: few; D: NA; DNA: TGTGCCAGCAGCCTCCGAGTAGGGGGGGCTCGAGAAAAACTGTTTTTT; CDR3: CASSLRVGGAREKLFF
J: TRBJ2-5; V: TRBV4-2; size: few; D: NA; DNA: TGTGCCAGCAGCCAAGTCGTTCGAGAGACCCAGTACTTC; CDR3: CASSQVVRETQYF
J: TRBJ1-1; V: TRBV27; size: once; D: NA; DNA: TGTGCCAGCAGGGTTAGTAGATACACTGAAGCTTTCTTT; CDR3: CASRVSRYTEAFF
J: TRBJ2-3; V: TRBV10-3; size: NA; D: NA; DNA: TGTGCCATCAGTGGAGGCACAGGGAGGGGAAAAGATACGCAGTATTTT; CDR3: CAISGGTGRGKDTQYF
J: TRBJ2-1; V: TRBV20-1; size: NA; D: TRBD1; DNA: TGCAGTGCTAGAGTCCGGGACAGGGGATACAATGAGCAGTTCTTC; CDR3: CSARVRDRGYNEQFF
J: TRBJ2-3; V: TRBV5-1; size: NA; D: NA; DNA: TGCGCCAGCAGCTTGGATCTCCGGGGGAACACAGATACGCAGTATTTT; CDR3: CASSLDLRGNTDTQYF
J: TRBJ1-2; V: TRBV7-9; size: few; D: NA; DNA: TGTGCCAGCAGCGGAGGGACATTAGCTAACTATGGCTACACCTTC; CDR3: CASSGGTLANYGYTF
J: TRBJ2-5; V: TRBV9; size: few; D: TRBD1; DNA: TGTGCCAGCAGCGTAGGGGACAGGGGAGTACAGTACTTC; CDR3: CASSVGDRGVQYF
J: TRBJ2-5; V: TRBV7-2; size: NA; D: TRBD1; DNA: TGTGCCAGCAGCCCCACCAGGGGGGAGACCCAGTACTTC; CDR3: CASSPTRGETQYF
J: TRBJ2-5; V: TRBV7-9; size: NA; D: NA; DNA: TGTGCCAGCAGCCCCATGCCCAGGGTTCAAGAGACCCAGTACTTC; CDR3: CASSPMPRVQETQYF
J: TRBJ2-7; V: TRBV5-1; size: NA; D: NA; DNA: TGCGCCGGCAGTGCCGGGCAGGCACCGTACGAGCAGTACTTC; CDR3: CAGSAGQAPYEQYF
J: TRBJ2-3; V: TRBV12-3/TRBV12-4; size: NA; D: NA; DNA: TGTGCCAGCAGTTCAGGGGCCGAATGGGATACGCAGTATTTT; CDR3: CASSSGAEWDTQYF
J: TRBJ2-1; V: TRBV4-3; size: few; D: TRBD2; DNA: TGCGCCAGCAGTCAAGATATACGGACTAGCGGGGGCAATGAGCAGTTCTTC; CDR3: CASSQDIRTSGGNEQFF
J: TRBJ1-2; V: TRBV5-1; size: few; D: NA; DNA: TGCGCCAGCAGCTTGGTGCCGGACCACCTCTATGGCTACACCTTC; CDR3: CASSLVPDHLYGYTF
J: TRBJ1-1; V: TRBV6-8; size: NA; D: NA; DNA: TGTGCCAGCAGCCCCTACTCCTCGGGGGCTTTCTTT; CDR3: CASSPYSSGAFF
J: TRBJ1-6; V: TRBV27; size: NA; D: NA; DNA: TGTGCCAGCGACAGACCCCAAGGGTCCTATAATTCACCCCTCCACTTT; CDR3: CASDRPQGSYNSPLHF
J: TRBJ2-7; V: TRBV4-3; size: NA; D: NA; DNA: TGCGCCAGCAGCGTAATCGTGGGGGGCTGGGAGACCCAGTACTTT; CDR3: CASSVIVGGWETQYF
J: TRBJ2-1; V: TRBV5-1; size: NA; D: TRBD2; DNA: TGCGCCAGCAGCTCTGGGACTAGCGAGAGTGAGCAGTTCTTC; CDR3: CASSSGTSESEQFF
J: TRBJ2-1; V: TRBV6-2/TRBV6-3; size: few; D: TRBD2; DNA: TGTGCCAGCAGTCGGGAAGGGACTAGCGGGGTTGATGAGCAGTTCTTC; CDR3: CASSREGTSGVDEQFF
J: TRBJ2-7; V: TRBV29-1; size: NA; D: NA; DNA: TGCAGCGGGGGAAAAAGGGGGACCTACGAGCAGTACTTC; CDR3: CSGGKRGTYEQYF
J: TRBJ2-7; V: TRBV9; size: few; D: TRBD1; DNA: TGTGCCAGCAGCGCTGAGGACAGGAAGAGCTCCTACGAGCAGTACTTC; CDR3: CASSAEDRKSSYEQYF
J: TRBJ1-2; V: TRBV7-2; size: NA; D: NA; DNA: TGTGCCAGCAGCTCGGCCAGGGGCCGAGGGGGCTACACCTTC; CDR3: CASSSARGRGGYTF
J: TRBJ2-1; V: TRBV24-1; size: NA; D: TRBD1; DNA: TGTGCCACCAGTGACTTCCGAGGGGACAGGGGAAACAATGAGCAGTTCTTC; CDR3: CATSDFRGDRGNNEQFF
J: TRBJ1-1; V: TRBV12-3/TRBV12-4; size: NA; D: TRBD1; DNA: TGTGCCAGCAGCATGCAGGGGGGGGCCACTGAAGCTTTCTTT; CDR3: CASSMQGGATEAFF
J: TRBJ2-3; V: TRBV7-9; size: NA; D: NA; DNA: TGTGCCAGCAGCCTACTTGCTAGCGCAGATACGCAGTATTTT; CDR3: CASSLLASADTQYF
J: TRBJ2-1; V: TRBV12-3/TRBV12-4; size: many; D: NA; DNA: TGTGCCAGCAGTTTAGCGCGTCCGGAACTGCAGTTCTTC; CDR3: CASSLARPELQFF
J: TRBJ2-3; V: TRBV7-8; size: NA; D: NA; DNA: TGTGCCAGCAGCTTAGTGGTTTCTCAGCGGCCTTCAGGGTTAGATAAAGATACGCAGTATTTT; CDR3: CASSLVVSQRPSGLDKDTQYF
J: TRBJ2-3; V: TRBV3-1; size: few; D: NA; DNA: TGTGCCAGCAGCCAAGTTGCCGGAAACACAGATACGCAGTATTTT; CDR3: CASSQVAGNTDTQYF
J: TRBJ2-6; V: TRBV7-9; size: NA; D: TRBD1; DNA: TGTGCCAGCAGCTCCCGGGACAGGGGTTACTCTGGGGCCAACGTCCTGACTTTC; CDR3: CASSSRDRGYSGANVLTF